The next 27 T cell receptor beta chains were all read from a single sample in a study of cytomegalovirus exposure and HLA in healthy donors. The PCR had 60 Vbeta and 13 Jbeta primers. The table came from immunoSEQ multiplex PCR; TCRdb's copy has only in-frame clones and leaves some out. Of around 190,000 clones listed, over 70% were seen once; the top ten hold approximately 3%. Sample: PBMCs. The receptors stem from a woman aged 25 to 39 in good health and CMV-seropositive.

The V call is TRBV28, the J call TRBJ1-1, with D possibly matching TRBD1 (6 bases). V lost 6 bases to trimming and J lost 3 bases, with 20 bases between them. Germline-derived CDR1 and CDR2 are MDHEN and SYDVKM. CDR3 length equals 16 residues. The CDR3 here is CASRYRASLRYTEAFF. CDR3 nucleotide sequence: TGTGCCAGCAGATACAGGGCGTCGCTCAGATACACTGAAGCTTTCTTT.

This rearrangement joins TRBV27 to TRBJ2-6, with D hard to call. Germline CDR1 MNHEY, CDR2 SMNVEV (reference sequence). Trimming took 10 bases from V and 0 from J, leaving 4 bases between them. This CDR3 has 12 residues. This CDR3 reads CATFSGANVLTF. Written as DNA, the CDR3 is TGTGCCACCTTCTCTGGGGCCAACGTCCTGACTTTC. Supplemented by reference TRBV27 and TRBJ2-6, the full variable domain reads EAQVTQNPRYLITVTGKKLTVTCSQNMNHEYMSWYRQDPGLGLRQIYYSMNVEVTDKGDVPEGYKVSRKEKRNFPLILESPSPNQTSLYFCATFSGANVLTFGAGSRLTVL.

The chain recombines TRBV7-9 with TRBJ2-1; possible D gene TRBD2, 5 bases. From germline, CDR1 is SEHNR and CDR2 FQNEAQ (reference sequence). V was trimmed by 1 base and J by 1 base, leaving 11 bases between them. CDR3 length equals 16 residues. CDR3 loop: CASSLVWGESYNEQFF. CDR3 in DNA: TGTGCCAGCAGCTTAGTCTGGGGAGAATCCTACAATGAGCAGTTCTTC. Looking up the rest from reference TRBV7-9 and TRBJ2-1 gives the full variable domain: DTGVSQNPRHKITKRGQNVTFRCDPISEHNRLYWYRQTLGQGPEFLTYFQNEAQLEKSRLLSDRFSAERPKGSFSTLEIQRTEQGDSAMYLCASSLVWGESYNEQFFGPGTRLTVL.

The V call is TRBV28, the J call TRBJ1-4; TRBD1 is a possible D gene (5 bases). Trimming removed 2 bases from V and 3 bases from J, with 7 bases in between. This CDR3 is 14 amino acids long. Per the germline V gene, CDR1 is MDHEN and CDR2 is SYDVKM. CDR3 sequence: CASSLGGANEKLFF. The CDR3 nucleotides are TGTGCCAGCAGTTTAGGGGGGGCTAATGAAAAACTGTTTTTT.

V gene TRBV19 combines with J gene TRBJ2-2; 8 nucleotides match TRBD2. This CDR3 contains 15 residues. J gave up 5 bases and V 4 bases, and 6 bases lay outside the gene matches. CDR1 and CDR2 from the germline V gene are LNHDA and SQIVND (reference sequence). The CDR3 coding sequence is TGTGCCAGTAGTACACCAGCGGGAGTGACCGGGGAGCTGTTTTTT. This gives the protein CASSTPAGVTGELFF.

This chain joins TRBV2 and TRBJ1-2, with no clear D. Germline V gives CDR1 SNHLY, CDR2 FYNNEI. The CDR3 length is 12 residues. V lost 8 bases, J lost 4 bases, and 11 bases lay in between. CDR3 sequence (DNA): TGTGCCAGCCGGGCCGGGAGCTATGGCTACACCTTC. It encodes CASRAGSYGYTF. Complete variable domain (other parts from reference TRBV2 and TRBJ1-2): EPEVTQTPSHQVTQMGQEVILRCVPISNHLYFYWYRQILGQKVEFLVSFYNNEISEKSEIFDDQFSVERPDGSNFTLKIRSTKLEDSAMYFCASRAGSYGYTFGSGTRLTVV.

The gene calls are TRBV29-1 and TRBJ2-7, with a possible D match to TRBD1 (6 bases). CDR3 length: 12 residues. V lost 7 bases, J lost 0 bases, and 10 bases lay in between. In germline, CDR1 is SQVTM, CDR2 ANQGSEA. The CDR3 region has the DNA TGCAGCGGCCGGGACAACTCCTACGAGCAGTACTTC. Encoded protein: CSGRDNSYEQYF.

The CDR3 region is CASSYSGVGYNEQFF. The CDR3 bases are TGTGCCAGCAGTTACAGCGGGGTGGGTTACAATGAGCAGTTCTTC. The chain combines TRBV6-5 with TRBJ2-1; TRBD2 matches 7 bases. CDR1 and CDR2 from the germline V gene are MNHEY and SVGAGI. This CDR3 contains 15 residues. Losses at the gene ends were 2 bases for V and 4 bases for J; bases not matched to a gene: 5.

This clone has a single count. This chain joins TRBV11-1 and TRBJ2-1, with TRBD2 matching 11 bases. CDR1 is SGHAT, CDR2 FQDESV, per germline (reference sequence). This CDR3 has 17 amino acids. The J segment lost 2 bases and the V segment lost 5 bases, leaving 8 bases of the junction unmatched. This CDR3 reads CASSRKGLAAAYNEQFF. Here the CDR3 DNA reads TGTGCCAGCAGCCGGAAGGGACTAGCGGCAGCCTACAATGAGCAGTTCTTC.

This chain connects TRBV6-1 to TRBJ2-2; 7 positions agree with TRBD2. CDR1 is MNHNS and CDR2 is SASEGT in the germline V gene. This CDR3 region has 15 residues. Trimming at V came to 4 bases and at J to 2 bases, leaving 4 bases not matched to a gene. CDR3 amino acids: CASSGRDYNTGELFF. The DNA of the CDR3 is TGTGCCAGCAGTGGGCGGGACTACAACACCGGGGAGCTGTTTTTT.

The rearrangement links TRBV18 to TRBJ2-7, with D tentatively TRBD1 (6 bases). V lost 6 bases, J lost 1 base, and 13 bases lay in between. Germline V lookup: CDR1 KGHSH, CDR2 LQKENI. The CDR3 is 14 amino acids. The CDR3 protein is CASSPIDRSYEQYF. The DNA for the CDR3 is TGTGCCAGCTCCCCCATCGACAGGTCCTACGAGCAGTACTTC.

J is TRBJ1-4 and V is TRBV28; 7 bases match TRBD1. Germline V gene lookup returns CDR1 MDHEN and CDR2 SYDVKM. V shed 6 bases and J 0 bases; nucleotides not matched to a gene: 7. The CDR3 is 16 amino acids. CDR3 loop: CASRVRQGATNEKLFF. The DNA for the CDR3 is TGTGCCAGCAGAGTGAGGCAGGGGGCAACTAATGAAAAACTGTTTTTT.

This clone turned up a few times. CDR3 in amino acids: CASSSPQGTEAFF. The CDR3, as DNA: TGTGCCAGCAGTTCTCCACAGGGGACTGAAGCTTTCTTT. This rearrangement joins TRBV28 to TRBJ1-1; 7 bases align to TRBD1. Trimming at V came to 4 bases and at J to 5 bases, leaving 4 bases not matched to a gene. CDR3 length: 13 amino acids. The germline V gene has CDR1 MDHEN and CDR2 SYDVKM.

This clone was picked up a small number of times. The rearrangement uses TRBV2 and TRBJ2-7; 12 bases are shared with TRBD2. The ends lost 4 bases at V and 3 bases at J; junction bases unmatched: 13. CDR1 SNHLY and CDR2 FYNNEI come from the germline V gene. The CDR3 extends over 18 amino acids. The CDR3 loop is CASSVTSGSATQHYEQYF. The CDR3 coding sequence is TGTGCCAGCAGTGTGACTAGCGGGAGCGCAACACAGCACTACGAGCAGTACTTC.

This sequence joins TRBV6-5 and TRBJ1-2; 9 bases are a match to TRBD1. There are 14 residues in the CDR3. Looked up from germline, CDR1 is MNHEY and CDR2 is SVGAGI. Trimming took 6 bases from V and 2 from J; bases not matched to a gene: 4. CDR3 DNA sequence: TGTGCCAGCAGCCCGGGGACAGGGAACTATGGCTACACCTTC. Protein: CASSPGTGNYGYTF.

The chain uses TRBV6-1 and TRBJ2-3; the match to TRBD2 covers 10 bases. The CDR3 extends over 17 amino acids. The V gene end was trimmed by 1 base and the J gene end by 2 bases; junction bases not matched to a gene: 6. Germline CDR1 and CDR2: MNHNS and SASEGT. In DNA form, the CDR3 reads TGTGCCAGCAGTGAAGGCCGGACTAGCGGAACCACAGATACGCAGTATTTT. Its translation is CASSEGRTSGTTDTQYF.

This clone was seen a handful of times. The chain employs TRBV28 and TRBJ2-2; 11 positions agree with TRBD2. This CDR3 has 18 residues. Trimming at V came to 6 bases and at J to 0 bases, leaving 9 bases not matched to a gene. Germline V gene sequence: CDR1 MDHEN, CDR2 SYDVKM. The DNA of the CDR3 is TGTGCCAGCAGCTCCTGGGGACTAGCGGAGGCGAACACCGGGGAGCTGTTTTTT. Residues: CASSSWGLAEANTGELFF.

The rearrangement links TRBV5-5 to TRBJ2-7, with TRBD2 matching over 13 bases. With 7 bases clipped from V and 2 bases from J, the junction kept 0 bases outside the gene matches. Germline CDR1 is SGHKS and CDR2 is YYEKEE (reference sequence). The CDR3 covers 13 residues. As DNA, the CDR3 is TGTGCCAGCGGACTAGCGGGAGCCTACGAGCAGTACTTC. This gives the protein CASGLAGAYEQYF. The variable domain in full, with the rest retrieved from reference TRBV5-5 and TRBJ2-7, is DAGVTQSPTHLIKTRGQQVTLRCSPISGHKSVSWYQQVLGQGPQFIFQYYEKEERGRGNFPDRFSARQFPNYSSELNVNALLLGDSALYLCASGLAGAYEQYFGPGTRLTVT.

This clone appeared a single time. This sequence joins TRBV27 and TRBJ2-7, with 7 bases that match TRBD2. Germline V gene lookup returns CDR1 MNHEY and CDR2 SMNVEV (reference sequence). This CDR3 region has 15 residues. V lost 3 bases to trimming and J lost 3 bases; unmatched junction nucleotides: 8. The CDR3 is CASSLGPGRVYEQYF. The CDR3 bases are TGTGCCAGCAGTTTGGGCCCAGGGAGGGTCTACGAGCAGTACTTC.

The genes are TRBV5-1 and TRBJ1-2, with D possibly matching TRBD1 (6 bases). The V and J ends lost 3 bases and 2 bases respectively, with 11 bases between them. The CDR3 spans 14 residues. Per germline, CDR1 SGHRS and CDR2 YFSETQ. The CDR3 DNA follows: TGCGCCAGCAGCTACCAAACAGGGAACTATGGCTACACCTTC. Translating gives CASSYQTGNYGYTF.

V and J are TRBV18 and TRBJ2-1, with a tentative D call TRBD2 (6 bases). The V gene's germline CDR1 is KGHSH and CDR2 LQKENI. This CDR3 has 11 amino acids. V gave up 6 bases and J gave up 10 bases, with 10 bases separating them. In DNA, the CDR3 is TGTGCCAGCTCCCGGGACTGGGAGCAGTTCTTC. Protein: CASSRDWEQFF.

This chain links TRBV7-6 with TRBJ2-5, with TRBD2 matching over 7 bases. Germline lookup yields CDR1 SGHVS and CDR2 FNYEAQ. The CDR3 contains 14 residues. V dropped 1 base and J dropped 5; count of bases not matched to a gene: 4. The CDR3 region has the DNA TGTGCCAGCAGCTTAGGAGGGCGGGGGGAGACCCAGTACTTC. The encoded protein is CASSLGGRGETQYF.

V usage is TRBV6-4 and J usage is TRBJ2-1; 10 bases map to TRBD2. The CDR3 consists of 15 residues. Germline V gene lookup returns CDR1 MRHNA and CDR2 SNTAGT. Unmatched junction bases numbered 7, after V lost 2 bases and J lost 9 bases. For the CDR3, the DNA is TGTGCCAGCAGTGACGTAGCGGGAGGCAGGGGTGAGCAGTTCTTC. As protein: CASSDVAGGRGEQFF.

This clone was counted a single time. The CDR3 is CASSEKGDYEQYF. The CDR3 bases are TGTGCCAGCAGTGAGAAGGGGGACTACGAGCAGTACTTC. This sequence joins TRBV2 and TRBJ2-7, with a possible D match to TRBD1 (6 bases). The CDR3 is made up of 13 amino acids. Germline V CDR1 and CDR2: SNHLY, FYNNEI. The V end lost 3 bases, the J end lost 3 bases, and 9 bases lay between the germline ends.

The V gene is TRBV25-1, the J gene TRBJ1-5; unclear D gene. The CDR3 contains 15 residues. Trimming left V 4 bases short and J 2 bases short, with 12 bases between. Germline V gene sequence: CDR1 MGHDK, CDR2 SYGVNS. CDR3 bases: TGTGCCAGCAGTGTGGCCGACGGGGGCAATCAGCCCCAGCATTTT. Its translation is CASSVADGGNQPQHF.

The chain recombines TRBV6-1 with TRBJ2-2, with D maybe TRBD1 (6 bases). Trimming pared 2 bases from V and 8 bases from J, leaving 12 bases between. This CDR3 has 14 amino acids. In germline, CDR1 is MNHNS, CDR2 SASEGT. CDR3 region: CASSEIRGVGELFF. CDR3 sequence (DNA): TGTGCCAGCAGTGAAATCAGGGGAGTGGGGGAGCTGTTTTTT.

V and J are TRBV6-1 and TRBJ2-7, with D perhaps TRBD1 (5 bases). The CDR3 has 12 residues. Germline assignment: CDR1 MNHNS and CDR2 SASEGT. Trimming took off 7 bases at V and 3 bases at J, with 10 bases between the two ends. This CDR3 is CASTSTVYEQYF. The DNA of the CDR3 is TGTGCCAGCACCTCGACAGTCTACGAGCAGTACTTC.